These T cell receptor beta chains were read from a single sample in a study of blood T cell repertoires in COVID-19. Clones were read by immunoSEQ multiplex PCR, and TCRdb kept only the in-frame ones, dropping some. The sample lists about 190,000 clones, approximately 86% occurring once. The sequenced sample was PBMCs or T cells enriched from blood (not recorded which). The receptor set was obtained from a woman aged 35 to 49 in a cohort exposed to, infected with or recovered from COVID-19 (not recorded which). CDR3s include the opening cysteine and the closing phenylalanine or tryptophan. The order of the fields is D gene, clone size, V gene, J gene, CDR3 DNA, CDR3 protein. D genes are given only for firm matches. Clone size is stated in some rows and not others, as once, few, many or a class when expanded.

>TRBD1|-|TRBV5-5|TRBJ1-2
TGTGCCAGCAGCCCACAGGGGGAAAACTATGGCTACACCTTC
CASSPQGENYGYTF
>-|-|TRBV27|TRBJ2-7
TGTGCCAGCAGGCTTCAGGGGACCTACGAGCAGTACTTC
CASRLQGTYEQYF
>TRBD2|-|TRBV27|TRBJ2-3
TGTGCCAGCAGTCCAGGGGGGACTAGCGGGGGGCGACGCACAGATACGCAGTATTTT
CASSPGGTSGGRRTDTQYF
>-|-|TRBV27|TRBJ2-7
TGTGCCAGCAGCAAGGGCAGGGCCAACGAGCAGTACTTC
CASSKGRANEQYF
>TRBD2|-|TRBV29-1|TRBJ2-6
TGCAGCGTCGGGGGGGGTGCCGGGGCCAACGTCCTGACTTTC
CSVGGGAGANVLTF
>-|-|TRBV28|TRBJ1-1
TGTGCCAGCAGTCCCCCCGCACAGGGAGAAGCTTTCTTT
CASSPPAQGEAFF
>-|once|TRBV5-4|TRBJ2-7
TGTGCCAGCAGCTTGTCCGCGGGGGCCCCTTACGAGCAGTACTTC
CASSLSAGAPYEQYF
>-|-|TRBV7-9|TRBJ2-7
TGTGCCAGCAGCTTACAGGGCCCCTACGAGCAGTACTTC
CASSLQGPYEQYF
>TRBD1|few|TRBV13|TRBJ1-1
TGTGCCAGCAGCCCCCGGGACAGAGAAGCTTTCTTT
CASSPRDREAFF
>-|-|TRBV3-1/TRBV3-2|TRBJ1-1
TGTGCCAGCAGCCCTCGTGGAGGCACTGAAGCTTTCTTT
CASSPRGGTEAFF
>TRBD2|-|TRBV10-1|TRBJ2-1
TGCGCCAGCAGTGAGTTGCGGGAGGGCAATGAGCAGTTCTTC
CASSELREGNEQFF
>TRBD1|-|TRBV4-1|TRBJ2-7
TGCGCCAGCAGCCAAGGCTATCCCGGGACAGCAGCCTACGAGCAGTACTTC
CASSQGYPGTAAYEQYF
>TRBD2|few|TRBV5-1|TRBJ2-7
TGCGCCAGCAGCTTGGAAACTAGCGGGAGTGGCGAGCAGTACTTC
CASSLETSGSGEQYF
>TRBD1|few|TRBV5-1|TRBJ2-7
TGCGCCAGCAGCTTGGTGGGGACAGGGAGCAACGAGCAGTACTTC
CASSLVGTGSNEQYF
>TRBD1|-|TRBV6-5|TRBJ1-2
TGTGCCAGCAGTTACTTTACAGGGGATAGTAGCTATGGCTACACCTTC
CASSYFTGDSSYGYTF
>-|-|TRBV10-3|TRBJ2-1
TGTGCCATCCTCCGTTCGGGGAATACATACAATGAGCAGTTCTTC
CAILRSGNTYNEQFF
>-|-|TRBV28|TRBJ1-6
TGTGCCAGCAGCTGGGGGGGTGAAAATTCACCCCTCCACTTT
CASSWGGENSPLHF
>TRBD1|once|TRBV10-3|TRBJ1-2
TGTGCCATCAGGCCCGCCGGGACAGGGTCAGACGGCTATGGCTACACCTTC
CAIRPAGTGSDGYGYTF
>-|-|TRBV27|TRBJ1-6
TGTGCCACCGGATACAGCTCACCCCTCCACTTT
CATGYSSPLHF
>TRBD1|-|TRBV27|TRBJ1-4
TGTGCCAGCGGCAGGGGGCTCGAAAAACTGTTTTTT
CASGRGLEKLFF
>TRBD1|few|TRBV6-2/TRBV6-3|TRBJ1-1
TGTGCCAGCAGTACAGGACAGGTGACTGAAGCTTTCTTT
CASSTGQVTEAFF
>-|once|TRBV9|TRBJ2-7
TGTGCCAGCAGCGTAGTAGGGAGCTCCTACGAGCAGTACTTC
CASSVVGSSYEQYF
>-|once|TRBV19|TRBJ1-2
TGTGCCAGTAGTATAGTGGGGGCTGACTATGGCTACACCTTC
CASSIVGADYGYTF
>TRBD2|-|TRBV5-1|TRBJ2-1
TGCGCCAGCAGCTTGTTCCCGAGCGGGGGATACTACAATGAGCAGTTCTTC
CASSLFPSGGYYNEQFF
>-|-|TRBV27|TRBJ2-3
TGTGCCAGCAGTTCCACTAGGGCGGGCACAGATACGCAGTATTTT
CASSSTRAGTDTQYF
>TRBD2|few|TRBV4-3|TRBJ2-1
TGCGCCAGCAGCCAAGAAATTAAAGCGGGAAGCTCCTACAATGAGCAGTTCTTC
CASSQEIKAGSSYNEQFF
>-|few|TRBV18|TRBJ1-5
TGTGCCAGCTCACCACCCTCCGGGGGAAATCAGCCCCAGCATTTT
CASSPPSGGNQPQHF
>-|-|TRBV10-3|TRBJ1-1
TGTGCCATCAGTGAAGATCGATCCGGGAATTCGAACACTGAAGCTTTCTTT
CAISEDRSGNSNTEAFF
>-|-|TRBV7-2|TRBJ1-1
TGTGCCAGCAGGATCGGGGTGGCAGGGGTGAACACTGAAGCTTTCTTT
CASRIGVAGVNTEAFF
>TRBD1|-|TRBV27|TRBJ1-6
TGTGCCAGCAGTGAACAGGGGGCGCGGTCACCCCTCCACTTT
CASSEQGARSPLHF
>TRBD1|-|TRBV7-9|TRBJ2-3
TGTGCCAGCAGCTGGGGACAGGGGGCGTCCTATACGCAGTATTTT
CASSWGQGASYTQYF
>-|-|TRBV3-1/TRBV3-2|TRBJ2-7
TGTGCCAGCAGCCAACACTCCTCCTACGAGCAGTACTTC
CASSQHSSYEQYF
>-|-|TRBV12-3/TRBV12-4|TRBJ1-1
TGTGCCAGCAGTTGGGGGCTCCCTGAAGCTTTCTTT
CASSWGLPEAFF
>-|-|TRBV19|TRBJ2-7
TGTGCCAGTAGTATACCAGGCTCCTACGAGCAGTACTTC
CASSIPGSYEQYF
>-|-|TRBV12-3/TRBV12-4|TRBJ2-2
TGTGCCAGCAGTCAGTACGGGGGCGGGGAGCTGTTTTTT
CASSQYGGGELFF
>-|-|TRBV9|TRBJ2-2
TGTGCCAGCAGCGTCACGACAGGCGGGACCGGGGAGCTGTTTTTT
CASSVTTGGTGELFF
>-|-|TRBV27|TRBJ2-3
TGTGCCAGCACCCCTGAAGGGGCTCTCACAGATACGCAGTATTTT
CASTPEGALTDTQYF
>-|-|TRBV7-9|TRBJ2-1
TGTGCCAGCAGCTTTGGGGGCTATGAGCAGTTCTTC
CASSFGGYEQFF
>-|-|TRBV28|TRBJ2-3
TGTGCCAGCAGTCCCGACAGGGAGGTGACAGATACGCAGTATTTT
CASSPDREVTDTQYF
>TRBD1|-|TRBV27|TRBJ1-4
TGTGCCAGCAGTGCCCGGGACAGGGGTGGAGAAAAACTGTTTTTT
CASSARDRGGEKLFF
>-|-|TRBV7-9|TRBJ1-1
TGTGCCAGCTCAGCCCCGGGGGGCTTTAACACTGAAGCTTTCTTT
CASSAPGGFNTEAFF
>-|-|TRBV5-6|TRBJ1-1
TGTGCCAGCGGTCTGTTTACAGGGAGCACTCCTGAAGCTTTCTTT
CASGLFTGSTPEAFF
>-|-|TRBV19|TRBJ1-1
TGTGCCAGTAGTATATTGGGGACACTGAGCACTGAAGCTTTCTTT
CASSILGTLSTEAFF
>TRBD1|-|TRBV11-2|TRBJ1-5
TGTGCCAGCAGCGTAGGGGACAGGGTCGATCAGCCCCAGCATTTT
CASSVGDRVDQPQHF